This entry lists 3 T cell receptor beta chains sequenced from one sample in a study of T-cell memory formation after mild COVID-19. TCRdb reprocessed the 5' RACE reads via MiXCR and lists one record per CDR3 protein. The sample lists 300,000 to 400,000 distinct CDR3 sequences; approximately 21% were seen once. What was sequenced was PBMCs or a T cell subset sorted from them (not recorded which). These receptors were collected from an adult woman who had mild COVID-19 (a few samples of this study predate the infection). Cell type and time point are not known.

This clonotype was found a few times. The chain recombines TRBV7-9 with TRBJ2-7, with D perhaps TRBD2 (6 bases). V shed 3 bases and J shed 2 bases, with 14 bases lying between them. Germline CDR1 and CDR2: SEHNR and FQNEAQ (reference sequence). The length of the CDR3 is 15 residues. CDR3 residues: CASSFRTGATYEQYF. CDR3 coding DNA: TGTGCCAGCAGCTTCCGGACGGGAGCCACCTACGAGCAGTACTTC. Supplemented by reference TRBV7-9 and TRBJ2-7, the full variable domain reads DTGVSQNPRHKITKRGQNVTFRCDPISEHNRLYWYRQTLGQGPEFLTYFQNEAQLEKSRLLSDRFSAERPKGSFSTLEIQRTEQGDSAMYLCASSFRTGATYEQYFGPGTRLTVT.

This clonotype has just a few counts. This chain joins TRBV5-1 and TRBJ2-5; 10 nucleotides line up with TRBD2. Looked up from germline, CDR1 is SGHRS and CDR2 is YFSETQ. This CDR3 has 15 amino acids. V shed 0 bases, J shed 1 base, and the junction held 0 bases outside the gene matches. Written as DNA, the CDR3 is TGCGCCAGCAGCTTGGCTAGCGGGAGCCAAGAGACCCAGTACTTC. Protein sequence: CASSLASGSQETQYF.

The rearrangement links TRBV6-5 to TRBJ2-3, with TRBD2 matching 12 bases. Unmatched junction bases numbered 3, after V lost 5 bases and J lost 3 bases. The germline V gene encodes CDR1 MNHEY and CDR2 SVGAGI. This CDR3 is built from 15 residues. CDR3 amino acids: CASSRLAGETDTQYF. The DNA of the CDR3 is TGTGCCAGCAGTCGACTAGCGGGAGAAACAGATACGCAGTATTTT.